The 8 T cell receptor beta chains given below trace back to one sample, sequenced in a study of spatial heterogeneity in lung cancer. TCRdb independently ran MiXCR on the 5' RACE reads; one entry per CDR3 protein. The sample includes some 1,900 distinct CDR3 sequences, approximately 12% of them seen just once. Time point given: sample taken at primary tumor resection. The input material, whole RNA from tumor, nontumor lung or frozen PBMC, was sequenced unsorted. The sequences come from normal lung tissue next to the tumor, collected at surgery. These receptors were taken from a male donor with early-stage non-small cell lung cancer.

This clonotype is medium-sized in the sample. A library made for alpha chains picked up this beta chain off target, so its size means little. The V and J genes are TRBV2 and TRBJ2-1; D is ambiguous. Trimming cost V 0 bases and J 9 bases, with 9 bases left between them. The germline gives CDR1 SNHLY, CDR2 FYNNEI. The CDR3 length is 13 residues. CDR3 nucleotide sequence: TGTGCCAGCAGTGAAGCTATGGTGGGTGAGCAGTTCTTC. Amino acid sequence: CASSEAMVGEQFF.

This clonotype is medium-sized in the sample. Little can be read into the size of this beta chain, an off-target read in a library designed for alpha chains. J is TRBJ2-1 and V is TRBV7-2; TRBD1 or TRBD2 may be the D gene (5 bases each). The germline gives CDR1 SGHTA, CDR2 FQGNSA. The CDR3 length is 15 residues. Between the trimmed V and J ends, which lost 0 bases and 6 bases, there was a span of 12 bases. The DNA for the CDR3 is TGTGCCAGCAGCTTAGCGCTAGCAGGGTCCAATGAGCAGTTCTTC. Its translation is CASSLALAGSNEQFF.

In this sample, this clonotype is medium-sized. This beta chain lies outside the target of a library built for alpha chains; its clone size means little. The chain couples TRBV5-4 to TRBJ2-3; 7 bases are a match to TRBD2. Germline V lookup: CDR1 SGHNT, CDR2 YYREEE (reference sequence). The length of the CDR3 is 15 residues. With V trimmed by 8 bases and J by 6 bases, 15 bases remained unmatched. The CDR3, as DNA: TGTGCCAGTACCGGGGCCGGGGGAGCGGGGGATACGCAGTATTTT. This encodes CASTGAGGAGDTQYF.

This clonotype counts as medium-sized (0.01 to 0.1%). Being off target in a library aimed at alpha chains, this beta chain has a size of little meaning. V usage is TRBV11-2 and J usage is TRBJ1-4; 7 positions match TRBD1. The germline gives CDR1 SGHAT, CDR2 FQNNGV. The V segment lost 4 bases and the J segment 4 bases; nucleotides outside the gene matches: 9. The CDR3 runs to 16 residues. The chain's CDR3 is CASSSGGPGLNEKLFF. In DNA, the CDR3 is TGTGCCAGCAGCTCAGGGGGTCCAGGGCTTAATGAAAAACTGTTTTTT. Filled out from reference TRBV11-2 and TRBJ1-4, the complete variable domain reads EAGVAQSPRYKIIEKRQSVAFWCNPISGHATLYWYQQILGQGPKLLIQFQNNGVVDDSQLPKDRFSAERLKGVDSTLKIQPAKLEDSAVYLCASSSGGPGLNEKLFFGSGTQLSVL.

This clonotype was counted at least ten times. As an off-target read in a library built for alpha chains, this beta chain has a frequency of little significance. The chain combines TRBV11-2 with TRBJ2-7, with no clear D. The CDR3 has 12 amino acids. The V end was cut by 5 bases, the J end by 1 base, with 6 bases between. Germline CDR1 is SGHAT and CDR2 is FQNNGV. This CDR3 is CASSALSYEQYF. CDR3 DNA: TGTGCCAGCAGCGCGTTGTCCTACGAGCAGTACTTC.

Regarding this clonotype: The size of this beta chain means little, since it is a stray read in a library made for alpha chains. The rearrangement joins TRBV6-5 to TRBJ1-4; D not resolved. CDR1 MNHEY and CDR2 SVGAGI come from the germline V gene. The V gene lost 5 bases and the J gene lost 5 bases, with 3 bases spanning the gap. CDR3 length: 11 amino acids. In DNA form, the CDR3 reads TGTGCCAGCAGTGAAAATGAAAAACTGTTTTTT. Amino acids: CASSENEKLFF.

This clonotype is medium-sized within its sample. Because this beta chain is a stray read in a library intended to capture alpha chains, its abundance should not be given much weight. V usage is TRBV20-1 and J usage is TRBJ2-3; 11 nucleotides align to TRBD2. This CDR3 has 16 amino acids. Germline V gene lookup returns CDR1 DFQATT and CDR2 SNEGSKA (reference sequence). V trimming: 6 bases; J trimming: 1 base; junction bases outside the gene matches: 9. CDR3 sequence reads: CSAQGLADFGTDTQYF. DNA for the CDR3: TGCAGTGCACAGGGACTAGCGGATTTCGGCACAGATACGCAGTATTTT.

This clonotype has only a few counts. The size of this beta chain means little, since it is a stray read in a library made for alpha chains. The V and J genes are TRBV7-2 and TRBJ1-1; possibly TRBD1 for D (5 bases). The germline V and J ends were trimmed by 5 bases and 6 bases, with 16 bases remaining between them. Germline CDR1 reads SGHTA; CDR2 reads FQGNSA. The CDR3 contains 14 residues. CDR3 sequence: CASSPGLRGAEAFF. DNA for the CDR3: TGTGCCAGCAGCCCGGGCCTTAGGGGCGCTGAAGCTTTCTTT. The full variable domain, in which reference TRBV7-2 and TRBJ1-1 provide the parts outside the CDR3, is GAGVSQSPSNKVTEKGKDVELRCDPISGHTALYWYRQSLGQGLEFLIYFQGNSAPDKSGLPSDRFSAERTGGSVSTLTIQRTQQEDSAVYLCASSPGLRGAEAFFGQGTRLTVV.